A selection of T cell receptor beta chains follows, all from one sample in a study of blood T cell repertoires in COVID-19. Method: immunoSEQ multiplex PCR; TCRdb's copy keeps in-frame clones and lacks some. The repertoire includes 90,000 to 130,000 clones, roughly 80% of them detected once, and 6.5% to 10% sits in the top ten. Sequencing input: peripheral blood. The receptors derive from a man between 65 and 85 years old with acute or convalescent COVID-19. Each CDR3 is given without its conserved first and last residue. A D gene is named only where the DNA matches it firmly. The size of a clone is reported for some rows only, either as once, few or many, or as a class for expanded clones.

D	V	size	J	CDR3
-	TRBV30	few	TRBJ2-5	AWKTGGPQY
TRBD1	TRBV5-1	-	TRBJ1-1	ASSLARQGGTEAF
TRBD1	TRBV6-2/TRBV6-3	-	TRBJ1-1	ASSTGIQGGNTEAF
TRBD1	TRBV5-4	-	TRBJ2-5	ASSLGQGGETQY
TRBD1	TRBV28	few	TRBJ1-3	ASSLSGGGGNTIY
-	TRBV5-6	-	TRBJ1-4	ASSLGSSEKLF
-	TRBV5-1	few	TRBJ1-1	ASAVQGDGTEAF
TRBD1	TRBV5-1	-	TRBJ1-1	ASTRTGGSGGDTEAF
TRBD1	TRBV28	-	TRBJ2-5	ASNRGPSQETQY
TRBD1	TRBV5-1	-	TRBJ1-6	ASSYRGWNSPLH
-	TRBV28	-	TRBJ1-5	ASSVYSNQPQH
TRBD2	TRBV4-2	-	TRBJ2-1	ASSQGGLADNEQF